This is a list of T cell receptor beta chains from one sample in a study of shared clonotypes between healthy human individuals. Sequencing used immunoSEQ multiplex PCR; TCRdb keeps in-frame clones, though not all of them. The data contain hundreds of thousands of clones, approximately 95% of them singletons. The sequenced sample consisted of naive CD8+ T cells sorted from blood. The source is a woman aged 25-40 years in good health. Both conserved end residues are part of each CDR3. Fields, in order: V gene, J gene, D gene, clone size, CDR3 protein, CDR3 DNA. The D gene is left open where the match is weak. Only some rows state a clone size, as once, few, many or a class for expanded clones.

TRBV10-2,TRBJ1-1,.,once,CASQAQLNTEAFF,TGCGCCAGCCAGGCACAGTTGAACACTGAAGCTTTCTTT
TRBV15,TRBJ1-2,TRBD1,.,CATSSRDREVYGYTF,TGTGCCACCAGCAGCCGGGACAGGGAAGTCTATGGCTACACCTTC
TRBV28,TRBJ1-1,.,.,CASSFSDGAEAFF,TGTGCCAGCAGTTTCTCCGATGGGGCTGAAGCTTTCTTT
TRBV9,TRBJ2-3,.,.,CASSAGMEDTQYF,TGTGCCAGCAGCGCTGGGATGGAGGATACGCAGTATTTT
TRBV10-3,TRBJ2-7,.,.,CAINQGEGSSDSYEQYF,TGTGCCATCAACCAGGGCGAGGGCTCTTCAGACTCCTACGAGCAGTACTTC
TRBV9,TRBJ2-1,TRBD2,.,CASSDNPQLATSYNEQFF,TGTGCCAGCAGCGACAACCCCCAACTAGCGACATCCTACAATGAGCAGTTCTTC
TRBV5-1,TRBJ2-7,.,.,CASSFEGNVFNEQYF,TGCGCCAGCAGCTTTGAGGGAAATGTCTTCAACGAGCAGTACTTC
TRBV19,TRBJ2-7,.,.,CASSNAFQGLPSYEQYF,TGTGCCAGTAGTAACGCGTTCCAGGGACTCCCATCCTACGAGCAGTACTTC
TRBV27,TRBJ2-1,.,once,CASSLGGNSYNEQFF,TGTGCCAGCAGTTTGGGCGGGAACTCCTACAATGAGCAGTTCTTC
TRBV28,TRBJ1-1,.,.,CGSGANTEAFF,TGTGGGAGCGGGGCGAACACTGAAGCTTTCTTT
TRBV6-5,TRBJ2-1,TRBD2,once,CASSDTSGGYNEQFF,TGTGCCAGCAGCGACACTAGCGGGGGATACAATGAGCAGTTCTTC
TRBV6-5,TRBJ1-1,.,.,CASRNVGATEAFF,TGTGCCAGCAGAAACGTCGGTGCCACTGAAGCTTTCTTT
TRBV28,TRBJ2-7,.,.,CASSFGSAQYF,TGTGCCAGCAGTTTTGGGAGCGCCCAGTACTTC
TRBV14,TRBJ2-7,TRBD2,.,CASSETSAGYEQYF,TGTGCCAGCAGCGAGACTAGCGCTGGATACGAGCAGTACTTC
TRBV6-6,TRBJ2-7,.,.,CASSYSTALEQYF,TGTGCCAGCAGTTACTCGACAGCCCTCGAGCAGTACTTC
TRBV6-5,TRBJ2-1,TRBD2,.,CASSRTSGSVEQFF,TGTGCCAGCAGTCGGACTAGCGGGAGTGTCGAGCAGTTCTTC
TRBV29-1,TRBJ1-1,.,.,CSVRRAAEAFF,TGCAGCGTTCGACGGGCGGCTGAAGCTTTCTTT
TRBV27,TRBJ1-5,.,.,CASMTDQYSNQPQHF,TGTGCCAGCATGACAGACCAATATAGCAATCAGCCCCAGCATTTT
TRBV13,TRBJ2-7,TRBD1,.,CASSPGDSGYEQYF,TGTGCCAGCAGCCCCGGGGACAGCGGATACGAGCAGTACTTC